This T cell receptor (beta chain) was documented in a study of early T cells in non-severe SARS-CoV-2 infection. Overall study: Sequencing used unsorted whole-blood bulk RNA, so chains lack pairing.

The germline V and J ends were trimmed by 5 bases and 7 bases, with 14 bases remaining between them. In germline, CDR1 is DFQATT, CDR2 SNEGSKA (reference sequence). CDR3 length: 13 amino acids. This clonotype was seen repeatedly, ten times or more. Antigen unknown. Study-level findings and limits: The matching step, a VDJdb search, favored anti-spike CD8 responses and missed private and CD4 specificities.

The TCR library protocol attached unique molecular identifiers to the individual cDNA molecules. TCRdb passed the 5' RACE reads through MiXCR, listing each CDR3 protein once. The sample has about 84,000 distinct CDR3 sequences; around an eighth are singletons. V is TRBV20-1 and J is TRBJ2-2; no firm D call. Sequenced sample: whole blood. This TCR derives from an adult who was a healthcare worker with PCR-confirmed SARS-CoV-2 infection or an uninfected control (not recorded which). CDR3 nucleotides: TGCAGTGCTCTCACGCCGAGGAACGGGGAGCTGTTTTTT. It codes for CSALTPRNGELFF.